This is a list of T cell receptor beta chains from one sample in a study of T-cell memory formation after mild COVID-19. MiXCR, applied by TCRdb to the 5' RACE reads, yields one record per CDR3 protein. The sample includes 450,000 to 700,000 distinct CDR3 sequences, about 20% of them seen just once. Sequencing used PBMCs or a T cell subset sorted from them (not recorded which). These receptors came from an adult woman who had mild COVID-19 (a few samples of this study predate the infection). Cell type and time point are not known. CDR3s include the opening cysteine and the closing phenylalanine or tryptophan. D genes are given only for firm matches.

D | J | V | CDR3
TRBD2 | TRBJ2-1 | TRBV9 | CASSPSGTSGYNEQFF
TRBD1 | TRBJ2-5 | TRBV30 | CAWSGFGRGQETQYF
NA | TRBJ2-7 | TRBV15 | CATSRDSSYEQYF
NA | TRBJ2-1 | TRBV9 | CASSVVVDYNEQFF
TRBD2 | TRBJ2-1 | TRBV28 | CASSFGGRASYNEQFF
NA | TRBJ1-1 | TRBV6-2/TRBV6-3 | CASSYSTGQLNTEAFF
NA | TRBJ2-7 | TRBV6-2/TRBV6-3 | CASSLTGFEQYF
NA | TRBJ2-3 | TRBV7-6 | CASSLSGSFADTQYF
NA | TRBJ1-3 | TRBV24-1 | CATSDPDMAGNTIYF
TRBD1 | TRBJ2-1 | TRBV15 | CATSRRGQGGNEQFF
NA | TRBJ1-5 | TRBV7-6 | CASSLAGFNQPQHF
NA | TRBJ1-1 | TRBV12-3/TRBV12-4 | CASSLRGTNTEAFF
NA | TRBJ1-1 | TRBV23-1 | CASSQVGTILNTEAFF
TRBD1 | TRBJ2-1 | TRBV12-5 | CASGWDRDNEQFF
NA | TRBJ2-4 | TRBV7-9 | CASSPGYAKNIQYF
NA | TRBJ2-1 | TRBV18 | CASSPPGPGNKYEQFF
TRBD2 | TRBJ2-3 | TRBV12-3/TRBV12-4 | CASSLNSGGTTDTQYF
TRBD1 | TRBJ2-7 | TRBV24-1 | CATSDSHGTGFYEQYF
NA | TRBJ2-1 | TRBV5-1 | CASREGGTVYNEQFF
TRBD1 | TRBJ2-1 | TRBV7-9 | CASETGTAYNEQFF
NA | TRBJ1-2 | TRBV3-1 | CASSRHLEGTAGYTF
NA | TRBJ2-3 | TRBV7-3 | CASSLIDGFTDTQYF
NA | TRBJ2-6 | TRBV7-3 | CASSLTPGPISGANVLTF
TRBD2 | TRBJ2-3 | TRBV4-3 | CASSQETGLAGDTQYF
NA | TRBJ2-1 | TRBV5-1 | CARPGHNEQFF
NA | TRBJ2-6 | TRBV2 | CASSPRDTGANVLTF
NA | TRBJ1-4 | TRBV7-8 | CASSFQRVGEKLFF
TRBD2 | TRBJ2-7 | TRBV5-1 | CASSLTSGTYEQYF
NA | TRBJ1-1 | TRBV5-1 | CASSRELLAEAFF
NA | TRBJ2-7 | TRBV29-1 | CSVRHGENEQYF
NA | TRBJ1-1 | TRBV5-1 | CASSLTGNVVSAEAFF
NA | TRBJ1-2 | TRBV7-2 | CASSFGGAGYGYTF
NA | TRBJ2-5 | TRBV5-6 | CASSLVELDSETQYF
NA | TRBJ1-1 | TRBV6-2/TRBV6-3 | CASTDATPNTEAFF
TRBD1 | TRBJ2-3 | TRBV4-2 | CASAPGQGDTDTQYF
NA | TRBJ2-1 | TRBV20-1 | CSARQRVREEEQFF
NA | TRBJ2-7 | TRBV6-5 | CASSTGDEQYF